This TCR beta chain stems from a study of cytomegalovirus exposure and HLA in healthy donors. The study, taken as a whole, reports: Cytomegalovirus-associated TCR beta chains were listed, numbering over 150. The classifier was said to identify cytomegalovirus status with high specificity and sensitivity.

Data came from immunoSEQ multiplex PCR; TCRdb stores just in-frame clones and leaves some out. The table has fewer than 350,000 clones, approximately 87% seen once; the top ten hold approximately 0.88%. Details on this clone: Its antigen is not identified.

This CDR3 has 15 amino acids. Trimming pared 5 bases from V and 5 bases from J, leaving 18 bases between. Germline V lookup: CDR1 MNHEY, CDR2 SMNVEV (reference sequence). The V gene is TRBV27, the J gene TRBJ1-1; possibly TRBD1 for D (5 bases). This clonotype was obtained from a woman in her late teens or twenties in good health and CMV-seronegative. Sequencing was performed on PBMCs. In DNA form, the CDR3 reads TGTGCCAGCAGTCCGTCGGCGGGGGACGGGACTGAAGCTTTCTTT. This sequence encodes CASSPSAGDGTEAFF.